This T cell receptor beta chain emerged from a study of vaccination effects on CD4 cells after COVID-19. This clone showed up just a few times. As yet, its antigen is unknown. In the ViraFEST assay, antigen-specific CD4+ clonotypes were identified by expansion after peptide-pool stimulation. The culture ran for roughly ten days before CD4+ T cells were isolated. Absence of prior SARS-CoV-2 infection characterized the vaccine recipients, who showed negative nucleocapsid antibodies. They grew roughly 2 million PBMC in each well, adding around 10 IU/ml IL-2 and around 10 ug/ml peptides. Using immunoSEQ multiplex PCR, the repertoire was profiled, and TCRdb retains in-frame clones only, with some absent. The table lists fewer than 25,000 clones, approximately 83% of them singletons, with about 9.3% in the top ten. The CDR3 consists of 12 residues. V dropped 1 base and J dropped 8 bases, with 3 bases sitting between them. Germline V gene lookup returns CDR1 SEHNR and CDR2 FQNEAQ (reference sequence).

Study-wide findings and caveats: Both infection-induced and vaccine-induced clones contracted markedly at late post-vaccination timepoints.

This TCR came from a human donor who received a COVID-19 vaccine. This chain uses TRBV7-9 with TRBJ1-6; D uncertain. The material was CD4+ T cells from PBMCs cultured with HCoV-NL63 spike peptides, obtained before COVID-19 vaccination. This chain's CDR3 is CASSLGDSPLHF. The CDR3, as DNA: TGTGCCAGCAGCTTAGGTGATTCACCCCTCCACTTT. The full variable domain, completed using reference TRBV7-9 and TRBJ1-6, is DTGVSQNPRHKITKRGQNVTFRCDPISEHNRLYWYRQTLGQGPEFLTYFQNEAQLEKSRLLSDRFSAERPKGSFSTLEIQRTEQGDSAMYLCASSLGDSPLHFGNGTRLTVT.